Included here is one TCR beta chain sequence, with context. The entry originates in a study of blood T cell repertoires in COVID-19. Study-wide background: Samples came from the United States, Italy and Spain, spanning acute and convalescent COVID-19. T cells, B-cell-depleted T cells, or PBMCs provided the cDNA or gDNA that served as material.

Source study methods: Quantification of nucleated cells was approximated via reference gene primer amplification. The data were produced by immunoSEQ multiplex PCR, yet TCRdb's version contains in-frame clones alone and is incomplete. That table furnishes V, J and clone size, whereas the DNA furnished D and trimming. The sample gives under 300,000 clones, around 83% of which show up once; over 8% is in the top ten. The CDR3 runs to 18 residues. The V end lost 2 bases, the J end lost 7 bases, and 24 bases lay between the germline ends. Looked up from germline, CDR1 is PRHDT and CDR2 is FYEKMQ (reference sequence).

The J gene is TRBJ2-1, the V gene TRBV13, with TRBD1 as a possible D gene (6 bases). Sequenced material: peripheral blood. The receptor's source is an elderly woman with acute or convalescent COVID-19. The CDR3 spells CASSLTVAGIRTVNEQFF. DNA for the CDR3: TGTGCCAGCAGCTTAACTGTCGCGGGTATTAGGACAGTAAATGAGCAGTTCTTC.